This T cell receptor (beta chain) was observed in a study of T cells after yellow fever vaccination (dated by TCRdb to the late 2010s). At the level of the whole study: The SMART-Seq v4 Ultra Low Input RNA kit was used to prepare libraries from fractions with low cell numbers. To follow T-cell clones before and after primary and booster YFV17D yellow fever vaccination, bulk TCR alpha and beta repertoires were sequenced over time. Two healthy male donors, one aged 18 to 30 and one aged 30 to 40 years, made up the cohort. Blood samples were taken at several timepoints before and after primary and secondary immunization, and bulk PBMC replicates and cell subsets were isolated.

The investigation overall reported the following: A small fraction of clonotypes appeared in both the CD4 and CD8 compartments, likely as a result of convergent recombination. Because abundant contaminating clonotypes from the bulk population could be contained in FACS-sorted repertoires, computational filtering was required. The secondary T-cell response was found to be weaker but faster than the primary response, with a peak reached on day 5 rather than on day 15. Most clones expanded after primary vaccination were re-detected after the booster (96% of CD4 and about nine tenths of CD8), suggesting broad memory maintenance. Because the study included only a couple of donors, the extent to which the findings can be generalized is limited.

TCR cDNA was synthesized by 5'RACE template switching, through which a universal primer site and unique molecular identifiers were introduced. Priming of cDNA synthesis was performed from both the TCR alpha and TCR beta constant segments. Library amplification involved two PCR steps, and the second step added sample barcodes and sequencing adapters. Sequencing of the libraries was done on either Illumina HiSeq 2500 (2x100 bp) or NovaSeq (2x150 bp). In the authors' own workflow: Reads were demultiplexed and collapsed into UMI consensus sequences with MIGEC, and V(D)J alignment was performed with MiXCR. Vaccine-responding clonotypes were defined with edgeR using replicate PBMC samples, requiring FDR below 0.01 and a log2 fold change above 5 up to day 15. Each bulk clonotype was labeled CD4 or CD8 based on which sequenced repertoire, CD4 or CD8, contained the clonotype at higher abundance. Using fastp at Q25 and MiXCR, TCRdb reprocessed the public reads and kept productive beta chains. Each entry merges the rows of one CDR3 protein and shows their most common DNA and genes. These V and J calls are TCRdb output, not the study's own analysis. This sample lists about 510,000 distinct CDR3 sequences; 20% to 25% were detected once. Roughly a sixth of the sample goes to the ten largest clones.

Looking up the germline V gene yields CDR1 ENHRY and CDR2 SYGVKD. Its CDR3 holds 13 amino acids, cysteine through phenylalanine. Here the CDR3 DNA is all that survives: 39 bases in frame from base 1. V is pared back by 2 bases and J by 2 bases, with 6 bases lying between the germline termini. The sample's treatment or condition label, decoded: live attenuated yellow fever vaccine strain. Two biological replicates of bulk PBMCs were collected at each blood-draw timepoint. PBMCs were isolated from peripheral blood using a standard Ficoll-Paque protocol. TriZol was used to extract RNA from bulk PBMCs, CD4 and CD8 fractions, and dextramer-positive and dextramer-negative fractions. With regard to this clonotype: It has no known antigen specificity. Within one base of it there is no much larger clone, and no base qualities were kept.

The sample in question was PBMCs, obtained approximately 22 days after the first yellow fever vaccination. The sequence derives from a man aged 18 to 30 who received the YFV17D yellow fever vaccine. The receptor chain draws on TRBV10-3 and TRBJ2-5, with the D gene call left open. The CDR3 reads CAISETTQETQYF. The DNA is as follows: TGTGCCATCAGTGAGACGACTCAAGAGACCCAGTACTTC.